A selection of T cell receptor beta chains follows, all from one sample in a study of T cell repertoires in cytomegalovirus infection. One entry per CDR3 protein results from TCRdb running MiXCR on the reads. The table records approximately 550,000 distinct CDR3 sequences, 16% of them present only once. Sequenced input: CD8+ T cells from PBMCs. The receptors originated from a human donor in good health (CMV status not recorded). Some clones in this sample may be carry-over from other donors' samples. Each CDR3 is given with its conserved first and last residue. Fields, in order: V gene, clone size, D gene, J gene, CDR3 protein, CDR3 DNA. A D gene is named only where the DNA matches it firmly. Clone size is stated in some rows and not others, as once, few, many or a class when expanded.

>TRBV14|few|TRBD2|TRBJ2-2
CASSLGETSGSLANTGELFF
TGTGCCAGCAGCCTTGGCGAGACTAGCGGTAGCCTCGCGAACACCGGGGAGCTGTTTTTT
>TRBV20-1|.|TRBD1|TRBJ1-3
CSAKDRASSGNTIYF
TGCAGTGCTAAAGACAGGGCGAGCTCTGGAAACACCATATATTTT
>TRBV7-8|many|.|TRBJ2-4
CASSPTGFTLAKNIQYF
TGTGCCAGCAGCCCGACCGGGTTTACCCTAGCCAAAAACATTCAGTACTTC
>TRBV28|.|TRBD1|TRBJ2-5
CASTAGTGYQETQYF
TGTGCCAGCACCGCCGGGACAGGGTACCAAGAGACCCAGTACTTC
>TRBV27|.|.|TRBJ2-5
CASSLRFLAGAETQYF
TGTGCCAGCAGTCTTCGTTTCCTCGCGGGGGCGGAGACCCAGTACTTC
>TRBV4-1|many|.|TRBJ2-7
CASSAQFLGGRIEQYF
TGCGCCAGCAGCGCGCAGTTTTTAGGGGGGCGAATCGAGCAGTACTTC
>TRBV4-3|.|.|TRBJ2-2
CAGSRDTGELFF
TGCGCCGGCAGCCGAGACACCGGGGAGCTGTTTTTT
>TRBV6-5|.|.|TRBJ2-2
CASSRDWNTGELFF
TGTGCCAGCAGTCGGGACTGGAACACCGGGGAGCTGTTTTTT
>TRBV2|few|.|TRBJ2-1
CASIGAAYEQFF
TGTGCCAGCATCGGGGCAGCTTATGAGCAGTTCTTC
>TRBV7-9|many|.|TRBJ1-5
CASSAAGNQPQHF
TGTGCCAGCAGCGCAGCCGGGAATCAGCCCCAGCATTTT
>TRBV4-1|.|.|TRBJ2-3
CASSQGLRVKGTDTQYF
TGCGCCAGCAGCCAAGGCTTGAGGGTAAAGGGCACAGATACGCAGTATTTT
>TRBV19|many|.|TRBJ1-5
CASSSSSNQPQHF
TGTGCCAGTAGCAGTAGTAGCAATCAGCCCCAGCATTTT
>TRBV7-6|many|TRBD2|TRBJ2-1
CASSLTRAGTRIYNEQFF
TGTGCCAGCAGCCTAACTAGAGCCGGGACTAGGATTTACAATGAGCAGTTCTTC
>TRBV27|.|.|TRBJ1-4
CASSTGLKLFF
TGTGCCAGCAGTACGGGACTAAAACTGTTTTTT
>TRBV24-1|.|.|TRBJ2-3
CATLSLPDTQYF
TGTGCCACCTTATCCCTACCAGATACGCAGTATTTT
>TRBV15|.|TRBD2|TRBJ2-7
CATSRALAGDSYEQYF
TGTGCCACCAGCAGAGCACTAGCGGGAGACTCCTACGAGCAGTACTTC
>TRBV5-1|.|.|TRBJ2-1
CASRVGREQFF
TGCGCCAGCAGAGTTGGGCGCGAGCAGTTCTTC
>TRBV27|once|.|TRBJ2-7
CASHGHYEQYF
TGTGCCAGCCATGGCCACTACGAGCAGTACTTC
>TRBV12-3/TRBV12-4|many|TRBD2|TRBJ2-5
CASSRLAGTKETQYF
TGTGCCAGCAGTAGACTAGCGGGAACGAAAGAGACCCAGTACTTC
>TRBV29-1|.|.|TRBJ2-7
CSLEGPGGTTSYEQYF
TGCAGCCTTGAAGGCCCGGGTGGGACAACCTCCTACGAGCAGTACTTC
>TRBV20-1|.|.|TRBJ2-1
CSARALETLPGVAYNEQCF
TGCAGTGCTAGAGCTCTCGAGACCCTACCGGGGGTGGCCTACAATGAGCAGTGCTTC
>TRBV13|.|.|TRBJ1-2
CASSFRGRIYGYTF
TGTGCCAGCAGCTTTCGGGGACGGATCTATGGCTACACCTTC
>TRBV14|.|.|TRBJ2-1
CASSQDRRVENEQFF
TGTGCCAGCAGCCAAGATCGACGGGTCGAGAATGAGCAGTTCTTC
>TRBV4-2|many|.|TRBJ2-7
CASSQDMGSYEQYF
TGTGCCAGCAGCCAAGATATGGGCTCCTACGAGCAGTACTTC
>TRBV27|.|.|TRBJ2-7
CASSQNSVEQYF
TGTGCCAGCAGTCAGAACAGCGTCGAGCAGTACTTC
>TRBV27|many|TRBD2|TRBJ2-1
CASASGSPSYNEQFF
TGTGCCAGCGCCAGCGGGAGCCCATCCTACAATGAGCAGTTCTTC
>TRBV5-4|.|TRBD1|TRBJ1-1
CASSWDRGGNTEAFF
TGTGCCAGCAGCTGGGACAGGGGAGGGAACACTGAAGCTTTCTTT
>TRBV9|few|.|TRBJ2-1
CASSVTSEQFF
TGTGCCAGCAGCGTAACGAGTGAGCAGTTCTTC
>TRBV18|.|.|TRBJ2-7
CASSPTNPGTETYEQYF
TGTGCCAGCTCACCGACTAATCCCGGGACCGAGACCTACGAGCAGTACTTC